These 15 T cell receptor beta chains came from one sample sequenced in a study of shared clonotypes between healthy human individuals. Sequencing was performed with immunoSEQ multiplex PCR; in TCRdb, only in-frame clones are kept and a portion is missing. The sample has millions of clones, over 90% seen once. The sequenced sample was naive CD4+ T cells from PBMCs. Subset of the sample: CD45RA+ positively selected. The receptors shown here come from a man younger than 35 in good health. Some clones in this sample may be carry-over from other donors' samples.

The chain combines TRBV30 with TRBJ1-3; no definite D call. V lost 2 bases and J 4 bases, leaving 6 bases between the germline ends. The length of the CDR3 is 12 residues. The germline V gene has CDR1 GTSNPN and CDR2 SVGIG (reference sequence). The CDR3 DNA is TGTGCCTGGAGTCCGATGGGAAACACCATATATTTT. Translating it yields CAWSPMGNTIYF.

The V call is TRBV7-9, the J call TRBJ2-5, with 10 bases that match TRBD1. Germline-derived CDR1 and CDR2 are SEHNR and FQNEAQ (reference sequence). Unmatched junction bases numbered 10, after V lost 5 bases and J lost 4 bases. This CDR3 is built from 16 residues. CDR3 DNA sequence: TGTGCCAGCAGCCCGGGACAGGGGATAGGTCGAGAGACCCAGTACTTC. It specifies CASSPGQGIGRETQYF.

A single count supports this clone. The CDR3 DNA follows: TGTGCCAGCAGCCAAGAAGTCCGGCCGTGGGCAGATACGCAGTATTTT. It encodes CASSQEVRPWADTQYF. The rearrangement joins TRBV14 to TRBJ2-3; no definite D call. The CDR3 covers 16 residues. Trimming stripped 0 bases from V and 4 bases from J, with 14 bases between. The V gene's germline CDR1 is SGHDN and CDR2 FVKESK.

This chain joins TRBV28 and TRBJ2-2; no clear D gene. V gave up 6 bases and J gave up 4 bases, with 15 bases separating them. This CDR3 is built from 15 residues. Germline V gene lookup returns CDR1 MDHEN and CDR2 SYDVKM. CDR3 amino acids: CASSLGLRTTGELFF. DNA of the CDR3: TGTGCCAGCAGCCTCGGGTTGCGGACCACCGGGGAGCTGTTTTTT.

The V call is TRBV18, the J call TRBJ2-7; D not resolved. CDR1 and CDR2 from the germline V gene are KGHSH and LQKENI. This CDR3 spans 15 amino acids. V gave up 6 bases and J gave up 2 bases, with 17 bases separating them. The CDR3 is CASSPSGVLTYEQYF. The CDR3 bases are TGTGCCAGCTCCCCCTCAGGAGTCCTAACCTACGAGCAGTACTTC.

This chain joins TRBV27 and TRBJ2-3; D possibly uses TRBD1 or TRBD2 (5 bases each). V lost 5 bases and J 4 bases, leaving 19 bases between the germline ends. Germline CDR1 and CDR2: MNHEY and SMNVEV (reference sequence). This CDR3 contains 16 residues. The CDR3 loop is CASSHRDGNGPDTQYF. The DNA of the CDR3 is TGTGCCAGCAGTCACCGGGACGGGAATGGGCCAGATACGCAGTATTTT.

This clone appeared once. The CDR3 DNA is TGTGCCACCAGCCCGCCGGGACTAGCTTTCAATGAGCAGTTCTTC. It specifies CATSPPGLAFNEQFF. The chain joins TRBV15 to TRBJ2-1, with TRBD2 matching 9 bases. CDR1 is LNHNV and CDR2 is YYDKDF in the germline V gene (reference sequence). Trimming took 5 bases from V and 6 from J; bases not matched to a gene: 8. There are 15 residues in the CDR3.

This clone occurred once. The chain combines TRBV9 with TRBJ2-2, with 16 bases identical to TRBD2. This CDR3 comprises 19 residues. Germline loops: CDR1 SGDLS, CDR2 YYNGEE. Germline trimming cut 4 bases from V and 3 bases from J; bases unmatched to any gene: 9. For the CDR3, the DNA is TGTGCCAGCAGCCCACCGGGACTAGCGGGAGGGCGGTACACCGGGGAGCTGTTTTTT. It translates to CASSPPGLAGGRYTGELFF.

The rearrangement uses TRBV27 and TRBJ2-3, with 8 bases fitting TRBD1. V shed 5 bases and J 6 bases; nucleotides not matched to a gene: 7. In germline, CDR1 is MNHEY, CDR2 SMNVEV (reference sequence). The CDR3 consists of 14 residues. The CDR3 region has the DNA TGTGCCAGCAGTCCCCGGACAGGGTGGGATACGCAGTATTTT. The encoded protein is CASSPRTGWDTQYF.

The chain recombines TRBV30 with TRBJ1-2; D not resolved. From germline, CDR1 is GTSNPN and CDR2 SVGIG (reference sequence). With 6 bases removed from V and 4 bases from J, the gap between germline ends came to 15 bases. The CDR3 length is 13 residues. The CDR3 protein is CACGRSDLYGYTF. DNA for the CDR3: TGTGCCTGCGGACGGAGCGACCTCTATGGCTACACCTTC.

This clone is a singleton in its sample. CDR3 nucleotide sequence: TGTGCCAGCAGCTTATTGCTCACTGAAGCTTTCTTT. Its translation is CASSLLLTEAFF. This rearrangement joins TRBV13 to TRBJ1-1; D not certain. Looked up from germline, CDR1 is PRHDT and CDR2 is FYEKMQ (reference sequence). The CDR3 runs 12 residues. Trimming removed 2 bases from V and 4 bases from J, with 5 bases in between.

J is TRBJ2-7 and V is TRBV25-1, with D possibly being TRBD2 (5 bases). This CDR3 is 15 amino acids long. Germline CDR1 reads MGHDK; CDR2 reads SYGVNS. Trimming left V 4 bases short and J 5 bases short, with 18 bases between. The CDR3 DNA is TGTGCCAGCAGTGTTCTGTGGAGCGGAGGTCACGAGCAGTACTTC. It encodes CASSVLWSGGHEQYF.

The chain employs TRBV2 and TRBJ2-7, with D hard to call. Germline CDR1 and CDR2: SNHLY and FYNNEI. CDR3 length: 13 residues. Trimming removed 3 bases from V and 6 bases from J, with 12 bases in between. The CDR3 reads CASSDGQSGEQYF. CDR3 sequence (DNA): TGTGCCAGCAGTGACGGTCAATCGGGCGAGCAGTACTTC.

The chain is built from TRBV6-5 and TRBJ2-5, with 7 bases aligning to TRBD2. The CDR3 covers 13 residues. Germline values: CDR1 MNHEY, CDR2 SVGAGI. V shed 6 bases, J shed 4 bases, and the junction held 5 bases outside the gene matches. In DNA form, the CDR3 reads TGTGCCAGCAGATTTCCGGGGGGAGAGACCCAGTACTTC. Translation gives CASRFPGGETQYF.

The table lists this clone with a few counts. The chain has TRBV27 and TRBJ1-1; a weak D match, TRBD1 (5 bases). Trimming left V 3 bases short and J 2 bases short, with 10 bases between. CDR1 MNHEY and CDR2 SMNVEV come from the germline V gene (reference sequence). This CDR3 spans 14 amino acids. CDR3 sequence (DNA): TGTGCCAGCAGTTTCGGGGCTCTAAACACTGAAGCTTTCTTT. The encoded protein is CASSFGALNTEAFF.